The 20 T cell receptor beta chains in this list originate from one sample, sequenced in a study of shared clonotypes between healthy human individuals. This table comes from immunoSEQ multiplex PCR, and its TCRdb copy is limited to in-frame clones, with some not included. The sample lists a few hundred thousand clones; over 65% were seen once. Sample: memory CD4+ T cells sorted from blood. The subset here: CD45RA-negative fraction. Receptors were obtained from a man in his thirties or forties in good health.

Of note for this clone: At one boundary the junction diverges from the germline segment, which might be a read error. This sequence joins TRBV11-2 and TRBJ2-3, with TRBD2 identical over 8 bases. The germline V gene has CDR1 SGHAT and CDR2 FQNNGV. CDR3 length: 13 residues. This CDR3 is CASTLAGTDTQYF. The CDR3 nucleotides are TGTGCCAGCACCTTAGCGGGAACGGATACGCAGTATTTT.

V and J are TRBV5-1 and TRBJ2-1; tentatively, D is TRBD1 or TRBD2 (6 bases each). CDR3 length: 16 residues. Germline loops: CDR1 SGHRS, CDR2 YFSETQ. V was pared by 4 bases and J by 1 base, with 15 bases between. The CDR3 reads CASSLRTGASYNEQFF. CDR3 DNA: TGCGCCAGCAGCCTACGTACGGGGGCGTCCTACAATGAGCAGTTCTTC.

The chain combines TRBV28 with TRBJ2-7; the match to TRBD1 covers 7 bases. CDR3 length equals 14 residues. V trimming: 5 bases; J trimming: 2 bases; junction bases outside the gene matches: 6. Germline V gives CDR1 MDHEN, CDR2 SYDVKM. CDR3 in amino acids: CASSPPTGTYEQYF. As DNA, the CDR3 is TGTGCCAGCAGTCCCCCGACAGGGACCTACGAGCAGTACTTC. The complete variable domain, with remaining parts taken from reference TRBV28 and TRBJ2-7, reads DVKVTQSSRYLVKRTGEKVFLECVQDMDHENMFWYRQDPGLGLRLIYFSYDVKMKEKGDIPEGYSVSREKKERFSLILESASTNQTSMYLCASSPPTGTYEQYFGPGTRLTVT.

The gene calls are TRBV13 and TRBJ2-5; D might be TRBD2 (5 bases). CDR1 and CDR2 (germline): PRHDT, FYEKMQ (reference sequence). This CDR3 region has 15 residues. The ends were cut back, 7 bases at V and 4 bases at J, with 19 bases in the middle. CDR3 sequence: CASTNFVRGAETQYF. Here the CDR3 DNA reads TGTGCCAGCACCAACTTTGTTCGGGGAGCAGAGACCCAGTACTTC.

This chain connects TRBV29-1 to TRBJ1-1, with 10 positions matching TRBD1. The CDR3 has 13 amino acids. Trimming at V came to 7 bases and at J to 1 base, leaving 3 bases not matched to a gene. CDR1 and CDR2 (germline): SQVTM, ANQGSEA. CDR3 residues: CSADRGPNTEAFF. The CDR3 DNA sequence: TGCAGCGCTGACAGGGGGCCGAACACTGAAGCTTTCTTT. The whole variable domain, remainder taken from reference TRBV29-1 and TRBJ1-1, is SAVISQKPSRDICQRGTSLTIQCQVDSQVTMMFWYRQQPGQSLTLIATANQGSEATYESGFVIDKFPISRPNLTFSTLTVSNMSPEDSSIYLCSADRGPNTEAFFGQGTRLTVV.

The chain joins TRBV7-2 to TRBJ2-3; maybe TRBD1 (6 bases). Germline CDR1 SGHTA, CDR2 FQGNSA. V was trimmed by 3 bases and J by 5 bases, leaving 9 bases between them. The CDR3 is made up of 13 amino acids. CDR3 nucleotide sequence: TGTGCCAGCAGCTTTTGGGGGCGAGATACGCAGTATTTT. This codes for CASSFWGRDTQYF.

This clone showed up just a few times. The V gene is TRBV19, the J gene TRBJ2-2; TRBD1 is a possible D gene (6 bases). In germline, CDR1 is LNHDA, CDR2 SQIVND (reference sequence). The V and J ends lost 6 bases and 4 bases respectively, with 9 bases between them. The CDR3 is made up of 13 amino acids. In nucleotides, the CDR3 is TGTGCCAGTAGCCAACAGGGCACCGGGGAGCTGTTTTTT. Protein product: CASSQQGTGELFF.

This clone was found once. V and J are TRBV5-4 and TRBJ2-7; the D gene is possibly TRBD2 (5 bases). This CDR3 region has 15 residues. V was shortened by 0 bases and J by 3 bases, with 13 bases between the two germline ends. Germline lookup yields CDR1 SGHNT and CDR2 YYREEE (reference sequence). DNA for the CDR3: TGTGCCAGCAGCTTGGCAGACTATCCAGTCTACGAGCAGTACTTC. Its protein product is CASSLADYPVYEQYF.

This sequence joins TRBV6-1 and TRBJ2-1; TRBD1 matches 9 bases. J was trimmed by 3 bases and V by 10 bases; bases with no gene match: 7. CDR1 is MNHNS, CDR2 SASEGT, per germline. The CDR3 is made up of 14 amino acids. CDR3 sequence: CATGTGRGYNEQFF. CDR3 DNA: TGTGCCACCGGGACAGGGAGGGGCTACAATGAGCAGTTCTTC.

The CDR3 region is CASSPNGGGNQPQHF. CDR3 DNA sequence: TGCGCCAGCAGCCCGAACGGGGGAGGCAATCAGCCCCAGCATTTT. This chain connects TRBV5-1 to TRBJ1-5, with D possibly matching TRBD1 (5 bases). This CDR3 spans 15 amino acids. Trimming pared 4 bases from V and 2 bases from J, leaving 13 bases between. The germline CDR1 and CDR2 sequences are SGHRS and YFSETQ. Drawing the rest from reference TRBV5-1 and TRBJ1-5, the complete variable domain is KAGVTQTPRYLIKTRGQQVTLSCSPISGHRSVSWYQQTPGQGLQFLFEYFSETQRNKGNFPGRFSGRQFSNSRSEMNVSTLELGDSALYLCASSPNGGGNQPQHFGDGTRLSIL.

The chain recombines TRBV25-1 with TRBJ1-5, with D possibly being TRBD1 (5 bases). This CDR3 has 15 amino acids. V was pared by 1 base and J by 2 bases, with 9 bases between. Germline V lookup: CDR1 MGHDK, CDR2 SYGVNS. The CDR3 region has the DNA TGTGCCAGCAGTGAATCGGGGCTAGGCAATCAGCCCCAGCATTTT. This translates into CASSESGLGNQPQHF.

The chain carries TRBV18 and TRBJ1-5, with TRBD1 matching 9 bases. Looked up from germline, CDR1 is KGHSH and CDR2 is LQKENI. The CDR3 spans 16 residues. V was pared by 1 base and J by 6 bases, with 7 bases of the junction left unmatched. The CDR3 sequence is CASSPQGGQGGQPQHF. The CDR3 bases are TGTGCCAGCTCACCACAGGGGGGACAGGGCGGTCAGCCCCAGCATTTT.

The CDR3 here is CASSESGTGGGVYGYTF. Here the CDR3 DNA reads TGTGCCAGCAGTGAATCCGGGACAGGGGGGGGTGTCTATGGCTACACCTTC. The rearrangement links TRBV6-1 to TRBJ1-2; 11 bases map to TRBD1. The J segment lost 4 bases and the V segment lost 2 bases, leaving 9 bases of the junction unmatched. The CDR3 spans 17 residues. The V gene's germline CDR1 is MNHNS and CDR2 SASEGT.

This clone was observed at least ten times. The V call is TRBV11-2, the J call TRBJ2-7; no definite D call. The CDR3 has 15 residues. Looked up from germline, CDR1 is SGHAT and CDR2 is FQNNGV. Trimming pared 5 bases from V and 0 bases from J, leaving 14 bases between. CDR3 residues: CASSLVGGSSYEQYF. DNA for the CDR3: TGTGCCAGCAGCCTGGTGGGCGGAAGCTCCTACGAGCAGTACTTC.

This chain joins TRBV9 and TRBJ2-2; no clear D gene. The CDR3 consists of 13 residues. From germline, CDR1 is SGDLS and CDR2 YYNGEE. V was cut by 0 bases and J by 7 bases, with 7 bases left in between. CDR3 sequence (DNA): TGTGCCAGCAGCGTAGACCTCGGCGGGGAGCTGTTTTTT. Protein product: CASSVDLGGELFF. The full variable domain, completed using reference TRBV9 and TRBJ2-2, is DSGVTQTPKHLITATGQRVTLRCSPRSGDLSVYWYQQSLDQGLQFLIQYYNGEERAKGNILERFSAQQFPDLHSELNLSSLELGDSALYFCASSVDLGGELFFGEGSRLTVL.

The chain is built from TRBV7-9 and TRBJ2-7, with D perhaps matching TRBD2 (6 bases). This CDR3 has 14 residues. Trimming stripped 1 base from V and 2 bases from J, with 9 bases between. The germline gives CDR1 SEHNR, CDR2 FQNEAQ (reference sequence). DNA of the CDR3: TGTGCCAGCAGCTTAGGAGGGACTGCCTACGAGCAGTACTTC. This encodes CASSLGGTAYEQYF.

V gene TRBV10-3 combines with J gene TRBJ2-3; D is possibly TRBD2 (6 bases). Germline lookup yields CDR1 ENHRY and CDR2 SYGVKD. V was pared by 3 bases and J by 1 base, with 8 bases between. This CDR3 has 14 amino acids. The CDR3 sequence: CAISERERTDTQYF. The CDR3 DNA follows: TGTGCCATCAGTGAACGGGAGCGCACAGATACGCAGTATTTT.

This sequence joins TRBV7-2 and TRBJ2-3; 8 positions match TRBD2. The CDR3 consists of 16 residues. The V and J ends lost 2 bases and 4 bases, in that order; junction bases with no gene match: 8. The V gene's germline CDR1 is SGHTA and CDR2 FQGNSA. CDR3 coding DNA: TGTGCCAGCAGCTTATTCGGAGCGGGAGTCCCAGATACGCAGTATTTT. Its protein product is CASSLFGAGVPDTQYF.

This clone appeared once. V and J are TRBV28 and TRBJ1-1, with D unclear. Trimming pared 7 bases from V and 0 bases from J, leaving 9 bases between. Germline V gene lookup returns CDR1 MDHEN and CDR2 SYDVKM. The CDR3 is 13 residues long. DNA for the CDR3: TGTGCCAGCACTGACACTATGAACACTGAAGCTTTCTTT. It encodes CASTDTMNTEAFF.

CDR3 loop: CASSPGTGAYHEQYF. In DNA, the CDR3 is TGTGCCAGCAGCCCCGGGACAGGGGCTTATCACGAGCAGTACTTC. The chain carries TRBV7-9 and TRBJ2-7; 10 positions agree with TRBD1. The CDR3 loop spans 15 amino acids. Losses at the gene ends were 5 bases for V and 5 bases for J; bases not matched to a gene: 9. Germline assignment: CDR1 SEHNR and CDR2 FQNEAQ (reference sequence). Full variable domain (remainder filled in from reference TRBV7-9 and TRBJ2-7): DTGVSQNPRHKITKRGQNVTFRCDPISEHNRLYWYRQTLGQGPEFLTYFQNEAQLEKSRLLSDRFSAERPKGSFSTLEIQRTEQGDSAMYLCASSPGTGAYHEQYFGPGTRLTVT.